This T cell receptor beta chain comes out of a study of shared clonotypes between healthy human individuals. This CDR3 is 17 amino acids long. Germline trimming cut 5 bases from V and 6 bases from J; bases unmatched to any gene: 16. Germline loops: CDR1 SGHVS, CDR2 FQNEAQ. This clone was observed a handful of times. CD45RO-negative, CCR7-selected cells formed the naive CD8 fraction, which excluded terminally differentiated effector memory CD45RA+ cells. Data came from immunoSEQ multiplex PCR; TCRdb stores just in-frame clones and leaves some out. Among some 800,000 clones listed, 80% to 95% were seen once.

The source material was naive CD8+ T cells sorted from blood. This sequence joins TRBV7-8 and TRBJ2-7; 10 nucleotides match TRBD2. The receptor was derived from a man under 40 in good health. The CDR3 DNA reads as TGTGCCAGCAGCACTAGCGGGATGGGGGAAGACTCCACCGAGCAGTACTTC. Encoded protein: CASSTSGMGEDSTEQYF.